This T cell receptor beta chain was captured in a study of control samples from healthy donors and cancer patients (TCRdb year 2020). The library relied on the immunoSEQ multiplex PCR assay. The table comes from immuneACCESS by way of TCRdb, which keeps in-frame sequences with V and J called. Part of the clones is missing from these tables; in studies checked, under half for an unresolved V gene and the rest for unknown reasons. Within this sample are roughly 95,000 clones, with roughly nine tenths of them counted one time only. Clones ranked in the top ten supply around 0.92% of the sample. Reading the germline V gene gives CDR1 MGHRA and CDR2 YSYEKL. The CDR3 runs 14 amino acids, cysteine and phenylalanine included. Only CDR3 DNA is held: 42 bases, read in frame from base 1. V loses 4 bases, J loses 6 bases, and the germline ends lie 15 bases apart. To note about this clone: It has no known antigen specificity. No base qualities exist here, and no much larger clone lies one base off it.

The source material was blood. The rearrangement joined TRBV4-1 to TRBJ1-1; the D gene cannot be named for sure. This receptor was taken from a woman in her thirties in good health. The DNA is as follows: TGCGCCAGCAGCCCATTAATGTTGGAGGCTGAAGCTTTCTTT. Translated, it reads CASSPLMLEAEAFF.